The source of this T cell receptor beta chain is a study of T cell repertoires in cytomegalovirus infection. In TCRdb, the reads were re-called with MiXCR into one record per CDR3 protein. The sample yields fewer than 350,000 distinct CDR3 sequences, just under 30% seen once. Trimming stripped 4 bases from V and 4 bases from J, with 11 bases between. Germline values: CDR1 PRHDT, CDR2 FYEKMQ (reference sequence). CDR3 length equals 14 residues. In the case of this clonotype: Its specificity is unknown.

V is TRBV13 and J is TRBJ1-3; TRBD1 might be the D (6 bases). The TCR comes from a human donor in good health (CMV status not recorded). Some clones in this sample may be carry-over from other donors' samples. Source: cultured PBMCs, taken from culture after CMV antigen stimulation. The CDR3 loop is CASSSRGVGNTIYF. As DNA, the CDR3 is TGTGCCAGCAGCTCGAGGGGGGTGGGAAACACCATATATTTT.